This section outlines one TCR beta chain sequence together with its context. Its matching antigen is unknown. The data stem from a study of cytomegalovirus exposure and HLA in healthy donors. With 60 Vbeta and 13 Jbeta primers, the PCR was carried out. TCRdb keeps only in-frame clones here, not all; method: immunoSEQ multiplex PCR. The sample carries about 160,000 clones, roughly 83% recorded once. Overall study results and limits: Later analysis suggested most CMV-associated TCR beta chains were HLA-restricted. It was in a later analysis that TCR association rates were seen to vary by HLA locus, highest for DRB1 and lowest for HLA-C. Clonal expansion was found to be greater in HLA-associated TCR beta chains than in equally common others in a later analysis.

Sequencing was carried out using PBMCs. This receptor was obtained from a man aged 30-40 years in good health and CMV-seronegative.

The CDR3 DNA reads TGTGCCGGGGAGGAGGGCACCGGGGAGCTGTTTTTT. Its translation is CAGEEGTGELFF. V gene TRBV6-9 combines with J gene TRBJ2-2; tentatively, D is TRBD2 (6 bases). The germline V gene encodes CDR1 MNHGY and CDR2 SVAAGI. The CDR3 sequence is 12 residues long. Trimming took 11 bases from V and 4 from J, leaving 11 bases between them.